Below are 21 T cell receptor beta chains sequenced from a single sample in a study of blood T cell repertoires in COVID-19. This table comes from immunoSEQ multiplex PCR, and its TCRdb copy is limited to in-frame clones, with some not included. The sample carries approximately 190,000 clones, approximately 90% recorded once. Sequencing was carried out using peripheral blood. The receptors derive from a man aged 55 to 70 with active or convalescent COVID-19.

This clone was detected only once. V and J are TRBV5-8 and TRBJ1-1, with TRBD1 as a possible D gene (5 bases). The CDR3 loop spans 15 amino acids. The germline gives CDR1 SGHTS, CDR2 YDEGEE. V was shortened by 4 bases and J by 0 bases, with 13 bases between the two germline ends. CDR3 nucleotides: TGTGCCAGCAGCCCTGAGACAGCCCTGAACACTGAAGCTTTCTTT. Protein: CASSPETALNTEAFF.

This clone was picked up a small number of times. The chain joins TRBV2 to TRBJ1-2; possibly TRBD1 for D (5 bases). Germline loops: CDR1 SNHLY, CDR2 FYNNEI. CDR3 length: 14 amino acids. Trimming took 6 bases from V and 2 from J, leaving 13 bases between them. In DNA form, the CDR3 reads TGTGCCAGCAGCGATACAGGAACCAACTATGGCTACACCTTC. Translated, it gives CASSDTGTNYGYTF.

The chain couples TRBV4-1 to TRBJ1-6; TRBD1 aligns across 12 bases. Germline V lookup: CDR1 MGHRA, CDR2 YSYEKL. This CDR3 is built from 17 residues. V was pared by 0 bases and J by 10 bases, with 7 bases of the junction left unmatched. The CDR3 spells CASSQDGTGGAGSPLHF. The CDR3 bases are TGCGCCAGCAGCCAAGATGGGACAGGGGGCGCGGGGTCACCCCTCCACTTT.

The chain couples TRBV2 to TRBJ2-7, with unresolved D. CDR1 SNHLY and CDR2 FYNNEI come from the germline V gene. Deletions cut 6 bases from V and 0 bases from J, with 3 bases between. This CDR3 has 11 amino acids. This chain's CDR3 is CASSFSYEQYF. The CDR3 nucleotides read TGTGCCAGCAGCTTCTCCTACGAGCAGTACTTC.

The chain combines TRBV6-2 or TRBV6-3 with TRBJ2-7; 13 positions match TRBD2. The V gene's germline CDR1 is MNHEY and CDR2 SVGEGT. V shed 6 bases, J shed 5 bases, and the junction held 4 bases outside the gene matches. The CDR3 runs 14 residues. The CDR3: CASSRTSGGHEQYF. DNA for the CDR3: TGTGCCAGCAGCAGGACTAGCGGGGGCCACGAGCAGTACTTC.

This chain joins TRBV6-2 or TRBV6-3 and TRBJ1-6; TRBD1 might be the D (5 bases). Deletions cut 2 bases from V and 10 bases from J, with 15 bases between. There are 15 residues in the CDR3. From germline, CDR1 is MNHEY and CDR2 SVGEGT. CDR3 bases: TGTGCCAGCAGTTACGAGCAGGGCCCTGGATCACCCCTCCACTTT. This encodes CASSYEQGPGSPLHF.

In its sample, this clone was seen a few times. This sequence joins TRBV12-2 and TRBJ1-2; the table's TRBD1 call for D was not verified on the DNA. TRBV12-2 constitutes a pseudogene. The CDR3 covers 14 residues. Written as DNA, the CDR3 is TGTGCAAGTCGCTTGGACAGGGAAAGGGATGGCTACACCTTC. It yields the protein CASRLDRERDGYTF.

This chain joins TRBV5-1 and TRBJ2-5; weak D call: TRBD2 (5 bases). CDR1 SGHRS and CDR2 YFSETQ come from the germline V gene. Trimming took 4 bases from V and 2 from J, leaving 12 bases between them. This CDR3 region has 14 residues. The CDR3 sequence is CASSPLGIQETQYF. CDR3 sequence (DNA): TGCGCCAGCAGCCCCCTCGGGATTCAAGAGACCCAGTACTTC.

The chain couples TRBV5-1 to TRBJ2-5; 8 bases are shared with TRBD1. This CDR3 has 15 amino acids. CDR1 and CDR2 (germline): SGHRS, YFSETQ. After removal of 1 base from V and 4 bases from J, the junction contained 6 bases not matched to a gene. The CDR3 loop is CASSLSPGTGETQYF. The DNA of the CDR3 is TGCGCCAGCAGCTTGTCGCCGGGGACAGGAGAGACCCAGTACTTC.

A single count supports this clone. The chain carries TRBV5-1 and TRBJ1-2; the match to TRBD1 covers 7 bases. Germline CDR1 is SGHRS and CDR2 is YFSETQ. This CDR3 is built from 14 residues. Germline trimming cut 2 bases from V and 2 bases from J; bases unmatched to any gene: 3. In DNA, the CDR3 is TGCGCCAGCAGCTTCGGACAGGCCAACTATGGCTACACCTTC. It encodes CASSFGQANYGYTF. Looking up the rest from reference TRBV5-1 and TRBJ1-2 gives the full variable domain: KAGVTQTPRYLIKTRGQQVTLSCSPISGHRSVSWYQQTPGQGLQFLFEYFSETQRNKGNFPGRFSGRQFSNSRSEMNVSTLELGDSALYLCASSFGQANYGYTFGSGTRLTVV.

The rearrangement joins TRBV6-5 to TRBJ2-5, with 8 bases aligning to TRBD2. V lost 6 bases, J lost 3 bases, and 6 bases stayed unmatched. Germline values: CDR1 MNHEY, CDR2 SVGAGI. The CDR3 runs to 14 residues. The CDR3 sequence: CASSPGSGEETQYF. CDR3 DNA sequence: TGTGCCAGCAGCCCGGGTAGCGGGGAAGAGACCCAGTACTTC.

The chain couples TRBV2 to TRBJ1-1, with D hard to call. The germline V gene encodes CDR1 SNHLY and CDR2 FYNNEI. The CDR3 runs to 10 residues. V lost 6 bases, J lost 7 bases, and 6 bases lay in between. The CDR3 is CASSLFEAFF. CDR3 coding DNA: TGTGCCAGCAGCCTGTTTGAAGCTTTCTTT. The complete variable domain, with remaining parts taken from reference TRBV2 and TRBJ1-1, reads EPEVTQTPSHQVTQMGQEVILRCVPISNHLYFYWYRQILGQKVEFLVSFYNNEISEKSEIFDDQFSVERPDGSNFTLKIRSTKLEDSAMYFCASSLFEAFFGQGTRLTVV.

This chain uses TRBV9 with TRBJ1-2; D uncertain. The germline gives CDR1 SGDLS, CDR2 YYNGEE. V was pared by 4 bases and J by 8 bases, with 9 bases between. The CDR3 extends over 11 amino acids. The CDR3 region is CASSTTGGYTF. In nucleotides, the CDR3 is TGTGCCAGCAGCACGACTGGAGGCTACACCTTC.

The J gene is TRBJ2-2, the V gene TRBV9; TRBD2 might be the D (6 bases). Germline V lookup: CDR1 SGDLS, CDR2 YYNGEE. The CDR3 is made up of 13 amino acids. V lost 3 bases, J lost 6 bases, and 9 bases lay in between. In DNA form, the CDR3 reads TGTGCCAGCAGCGATACGGGGGCCGGGGAGCTGTTTTTT. Its protein product is CASSDTGAGELFF.

This clone was detected only a few times. The rearrangement uses TRBV2 and TRBJ2-3, with a possible D match to TRBD2 (6 bases). This CDR3 is 13 amino acids long. Trimming left V 11 bases short and J 3 bases short, with 15 bases between. Per the germline V gene, CDR1 is SNHLY and CDR2 is FYNNEI. The CDR3 protein is CAVGGFRTDTQYF. In DNA form, the CDR3 reads TGTGCCGTCGGGGGTTTCCGAACAGATACGCAGTATTTT.

The sample holds a few counts of this clone. This sequence joins TRBV11-2 and TRBJ1-5; D gene unclear. V lost 1 base, J lost 2 bases, and 6 bases lay in between. The CDR3 length is 14 residues. From germline, CDR1 is SGHAT and CDR2 FQNNGV. The CDR3 region is CASSLGAGNQPQHF. CDR3 DNA sequence: TGTGCCAGCAGCTTAGGGGCCGGCAATCAGCCCCAGCATTTT.

For the CDR3, the DNA is TGTGCCAGCAACACCGACAGGACCAATGGCTACACCTTC. Encoded protein: CASNTDRTNGYTF. This chain connects TRBV6-6 to TRBJ1-2; maybe TRBD1 (6 bases). V shed 7 bases and J shed 6 bases, with 15 bases lying between them. The germline V gene has CDR1 MNHNY and CDR2 SVGAGI (reference sequence). The length of the CDR3 is 13 residues.

V is TRBV6-5 and J is TRBJ2-7; a possible D gene is TRBD1 (5 bases). Germline V lookup: CDR1 MNHEY, CDR2 SVGAGI. The CDR3 contains 12 residues. Trimming stripped 6 bases from V and 5 bases from J, with 11 bases between. The CDR3 sequence is CASRGSGNEQYF. Here the CDR3 DNA reads TGTGCCAGCAGAGGGTCAGGGAACGAGCAGTACTTC.

V usage is TRBV5-1 and J usage is TRBJ1-4; 8 positions match TRBD1. CDR3 length: 14 residues. J gave up 5 bases and V 4 bases, and 4 bases lay outside the gene matches. Germline CDR1 is SGHRS and CDR2 is YFSETQ. The CDR3 spells CASSAGQENEKLFF. DNA for the CDR3: TGCGCCAGCAGCGCGGGACAGGAGAATGAAAAACTGTTTTTT.

This clone was observed a single time. The chain employs TRBV5-1 and TRBJ1-3; the D is unclear. V lost 4 bases to trimming and J lost 1 base, with 9 bases between them. The CDR3 consists of 14 residues. CDR1 SGHRS and CDR2 YFSETQ come from the germline V gene. CDR3 sequence: CASSTDASGNTIYF. The CDR3, as DNA: TGCGCCAGCAGCACAGACGCATCTGGAAACACCATATATTTT.

The sample holds one count of this clone. The V and J genes are TRBV30 and TRBJ1-6, with D uncertain. This CDR3 is built from 14 residues. The germline gives CDR1 GTSNPN, CDR2 SVGIG (reference sequence). With 3 bases removed from V and 7 bases from J, the gap between germline ends came to 13 bases. This CDR3 reads CAWSPPGRNSPLHF. CDR3 nucleotides: TGTGCCTGGAGCCCCCCTGGGAGGAATTCACCCCTCCACTTT.